The 20 T cell receptor beta chains given below trace back to one sample, sequenced in a study of technical replicates of blood from a few donors (dated by TCRdb to about 2017). Preparation of the library involved the immunoSEQ multiplex PCR assay. The table comes from immuneACCESS by way of TCRdb, which keeps in-frame sequences with V and J called. Part of the clones is missing from these tables; in studies checked, under half for an unresolved V gene and the rest for unknown reasons. Counted in this sample were under 100,000 clones; 65% to 90% of them appeared once. Roughly 4.4% of the sample is in the top ten clones. The sequencing input was PBMCs. Source of these receptors: a human donor in good health. Some clones in this sample may be carry-over from other donors' samples.

The chain joins TRBV19 to TRBJ1-1, with D possibly TRBD1 on 5 matching bases. Germline CDR1 reads LNHDA; CDR2 reads SQIVND (reference sequence). The CDR3 covers 17 residues. V was shortened by 6 bases and J by 0 bases, with 20 bases between the two germline ends. The chain's CDR3 is CASSPGGGSRMNTEAFF. As DNA, the CDR3 is TGTGCCAGTAGCCCCGGGGGGGGATCGCGTATGAACACTGAAGCTTTCTTT.

The chain links TRBV7-9 to TRBJ1-2, with 8 bases aligning to TRBD1. Germline V gene lookup returns CDR1 SEHNR and CDR2 FQNEAQ (reference sequence). The CDR3 loop spans 15 amino acids. V trimming: 5 bases; J trimming: 4 bases; junction bases outside the gene matches: 9. The CDR3 loop is CASSPGQGLSYGYTF. For the CDR3, the DNA is TGTGCCAGCAGCCCTGGACAGGGCTTGAGCTATGGCTACACCTTC.

The chain uses TRBV2 and TRBJ1-2; possibly TRBD1 for D (5 bases). Germline assignment: CDR1 SNHLY and CDR2 FYNNEI. The CDR3 has 15 amino acids. V was trimmed by 2 bases and J by 5 bases, leaving 15 bases between them. Here the CDR3 DNA reads TGTGCCAGCAGTGAACAAGGCAGGGCTCGGTATGGCTACACCTTC. This encodes CASSEQGRARYGYTF.

This clone was observed a single time. The chain employs TRBV10-3 and TRBJ2-3; 10 positions match TRBD2. This CDR3 contains 17 residues. V dropped 2 bases and J dropped 0; count of bases not matched to a gene: 5. CDR1 ENHRY and CDR2 SYGVKD come from the germline V gene. CDR3 sequence: CAISEGAGGLSTDTQYF. The CDR3 DNA reads as TGTGCCATCAGTGAGGGAGCGGGGGGGCTCAGCACAGATACGCAGTATTTT.

The V and J genes are TRBV14 and TRBJ2-3; perhaps TRBD2 as D (5 bases). The V end lost 1 base, the J end lost 5 bases, and 13 bases lay between the germline ends. Per germline, CDR1 SGHDN and CDR2 FVKESK. The CDR3 has 15 amino acids. CDR3 in DNA: TGTGCCAGCAGCCAAGGGTCTAGCTTCGGAGATACGCAGTATTTT. Protein sequence: CASSQGSSFGDTQYF.

The sample holds one count of this clone. The chain employs TRBV6-6 and TRBJ1-4; D is perhaps TRBD1 (5 bases). This CDR3 has 15 amino acids. V lost 6 bases, J lost 8 bases, and 19 bases lay in between. In germline, CDR1 is MNHNY, CDR2 SVGAGI (reference sequence). CDR3 nucleotide sequence: TGTGCCAGCAGCCACAAATTCGGGACTGACGAAAAACTGTTTTTT. Amino acid sequence: CASSHKFGTDEKLFF.

This chain connects TRBV18 to TRBJ1-1, with 7 bases identical to TRBD1. Germline CDR1 reads KGHSH; CDR2 reads LQKENI. Trimming took 6 bases from V and 1 from J; bases not matched to a gene: 5. The CDR3 covers 14 residues. DNA of the CDR3: TGTGCCAGCTCGAAAACAGGGGAGAACACTGAAGCTTTCTTT. Translating it yields CASSKTGENTEAFF.

CDR3 sequence reads: CASSVAGGGGSGATYNEQFF. In DNA form, the CDR3 reads TGTGCCAGCAGCGTAGCGGGAGGGGGGGGTAGCGGGGCCACCTACAATGAGCAGTTCTTC. The chain joins TRBV9 to TRBJ2-1; 8 positions match TRBD2. This CDR3 contains 20 residues. Germline assignment: CDR1 SGDLS and CDR2 YYNGEE. V dropped 0 bases and J dropped 2; count of bases not matched to a gene: 16.

The chain couples TRBV7-9 to TRBJ2-1; D gene unclear. This CDR3 is built from 11 residues. The germline V and J ends were trimmed by 8 bases and 9 bases, with 11 bases remaining between them. Germline V CDR1 and CDR2: SEHNR, FQNEAQ (reference sequence). DNA of the CDR3: TGTGCCAGCTCTATTAAGAGTGAGCAGTTCTTC. Amino acids: CASSIKSEQFF.

This sequence joins TRBV19 and TRBJ2-1, with TRBD2 identical over 8 bases. Germline CDR1 reads LNHDA; CDR2 reads SQIVND (reference sequence). Trimming cost V 6 bases and J 1 base; bases outside gene matches: 8. This CDR3 has 16 amino acids. The CDR3 loop is CASSKLAVGSYNEQFF. The CDR3 nucleotides read TGTGCCAGTAGCAAACTAGCGGTTGGTTCCTACAATGAGCAGTTCTTC.

The chain couples TRBV4-1 to TRBJ2-2; tentatively, D is TRBD2 (7 bases). There are 16 residues in the CDR3. From germline, CDR1 is MGHRA and CDR2 YSYEKL. V gave up 0 bases and J gave up 5 bases, with 13 bases separating them. CDR3 nucleotide sequence: TGCGCCAGCAGCCAAGATAGGGGGGGGCATACCGGGGAGCTGTTTTTT. It specifies CASSQDRGGHTGELFF.

The gene calls are TRBV5-6 and TRBJ2-6, with D uncertain. Germline values: CDR1 SGHDT, CDR2 YYEEEE. This CDR3 comprises 16 residues. With 0 bases removed from V and 0 bases from J, the gap between germline ends came to 7 bases. The CDR3 nucleotides are TGTGCCAGCAGCTTGGTCCCGAGCTCTGGGGCCAACGTCCTGACTTTC. As protein: CASSLVPSSGANVLTF. The variable domain in full, with the rest retrieved from reference TRBV5-6 and TRBJ2-6, is DAGVTQSPTHLIKTRGQQVTLRCSPKSGHDTVSWYQQALGQGPQFIFQYYEEEERQRGNFPDRFSGHQFPNYSSELNVNALLLGDSALYLCASSLVPSSGANVLTFGAGSRLTVL.

This chain joins TRBV19 and TRBJ1-3; D call uncertain. Germline CDR1 reads LNHDA; CDR2 reads SQIVND (reference sequence). V dropped 3 bases and J dropped 3 bases, with 3 bases sitting between them. The CDR3 covers 12 residues. This CDR3 reads CASSISGNTIYF. The CDR3 region has the DNA TGTGCCAGTAGTATCAGTGGAAACACCATATATTTT. The variable domain in full, completed from reference TRBV19 and TRBJ1-3, reads DGGITQSPKYLFRKEGQNVTLSCEQNLNHDAMYWYRQDPGQGLRLIYYSQIVNDFQKGDIAEGYSVSREKKESFPLTVTSAQKNPTAFYLCASSISGNTIYFGEGSWLTVV.

The chain carries TRBV23-1 and TRBJ1-3, with no clear D. TRBV23-1 is an ORF; its function is uncertain. The V end was cut by 11 bases, the J end by 2 bases, with 10 bases between. The CDR3 is 12 residues long. CDR3 residues: CARPGPGNTIYF. The CDR3 DNA reads as TGCGCCCGGCCTGGGCCTGGAAACACCATATATTTT.

V is TRBV19 and J is TRBJ1-2, with a tentative D call TRBD1 (5 bases). The CDR3 covers 14 residues. Per the germline V gene, CDR1 is LNHDA and CDR2 is SQIVND (reference sequence). V was pared by 7 bases and J by 1 base, with 13 bases between. This CDR3 reads CASKATGNNYGYTF. DNA of the CDR3: TGTGCCAGTAAAGCCACAGGAAATAACTATGGCTACACCTTC.

The chain couples TRBV19 to TRBJ1-5, with D hard to call. Germline lookup yields CDR1 LNHDA and CDR2 SQIVND (reference sequence). Trimming pared 5 bases from V and 2 bases from J, leaving 19 bases between. This CDR3 contains 17 residues. The CDR3 DNA is TGTGCCAGTAGTTCCTTGCGGGAGGCCTCGGGCAATCAGCCCCAGCATTTT. Translated: CASSSLREASGNQPQHF. Full variable domain (outside the CDR3, taken from reference TRBV19 and TRBJ1-5): DGGITQSPKYLFRKEGQNVTLSCEQNLNHDAMYWYRQDPGQGLRLIYYSQIVNDFQKGDIAEGYSVSREKKESFPLTVTSAQKNPTAFYLCASSSLREASGNQPQHFGDGTRLSIL.

The chain is built from TRBV10-3 and TRBJ2-3; TRBD2 aligns across 14 bases. The CDR3 is 19 residues long. The V gene end was trimmed by 5 bases and the J gene end by 1 base; junction bases not matched to a gene: 11. The germline V gene encodes CDR1 ENHRY and CDR2 SYGVKD. The CDR3 sequence is CAISRTSGRFSPRTDTQYF. CDR3 in DNA: TGTGCCATCAGTAGGACTAGCGGGAGGTTCTCCCCCCGCACAGATACGCAGTATTTT.

The gene calls are TRBV6-5 and TRBJ2-3; possibly TRBD1 for D (5 bases). Trimming left V 5 bases short and J 2 bases short, with 14 bases between. The CDR3 contains 15 residues. Per germline, CDR1 MNHEY and CDR2 SVGAGI. CDR3 sequence (DNA): TGTGCCAGCAGTCCCGTTGTGGGGCCCACAGATACGCAGTATTTT. It codes for CASSPVVGPTDTQYF.

The rearrangement links TRBV7-2 to TRBJ1-1; weak D call: TRBD1 (6 bases). There are 15 residues in the CDR3. Germline V CDR1 and CDR2: SGHTA, FQGNSA. V lost 2 bases and J 1 base, leaving 11 bases between the germline ends. Here the CDR3 DNA reads TGTGCCAGCAGCTTACGGTCAGGGGCGAACACTGAAGCTTTCTTT. Encoded protein: CASSLRSGANTEAFF.

This clone was observed once. The chain uses TRBV9 and TRBJ2-7; possible D gene TRBD2, 5 bases. Trimming removed 3 bases at V and 3 bases at J, with 10 bases between. The CDR3 is 13 amino acids. Germline CDR1 is SGDLS and CDR2 is YYNGEE. For the CDR3, the DNA is TGTGCCAGCAGCGCCGGGAACCACTACGAGCAGTACTTC. Encoded protein: CASSAGNHYEQYF. The full variable domain, rest sourced from reference TRBV9 and TRBJ2-7, is DSGVTQTPKHLITATGQRVTLRCSPRSGDLSVYWYQQSLDQGLQFLIQYYNGEERAKGNILERFSAQQFPDLHSELNLSSLELGDSALYFCASSAGNHYEQYFGPGTRLTVT.